The 12 T cell receptor beta chains listed next were all sequenced from one sample in a study of patients and donors after allogeneic stem cell transplantation. From the RT-PCR reads, TCRdb called clonotypes with MiXCR, one entry per CDR3 protein. The sample lists about a million distinct CDR3 sequences, roughly 18% occurring once. Specimen: blood, either unsorted or a sorted T cell fraction (not recorded which). Every receptor here comes from a human donor who was either an allogeneic HSCT recipient or a stem cell or donor lymphocyte infusion donor (not recorded which). It is not recorded whose cells these are; they may come from a transplant donor.

V usage is TRBV12-3 or TRBV12-4 and J usage is TRBJ1-5, with TRBD1 as a possible D gene (6 bases). Trimming cost V 5 bases and J 5 bases, with 16 bases left between them. This CDR3 has 15 amino acids. The CDR3 nucleotides are TGTGCCAGCAGTCCTGGGACACGGGGTGATCAGCCCCAGCATTTT. It is translated as CASSPGTRGDQPQHF.

This clonotype was counted between two and nine times. The chain carries TRBV4-1 and TRBJ2-5; D call uncertain. This CDR3 is built from 15 residues. The germline gives CDR1 MGHRA, CDR2 YSYEKL. V shed 5 bases and J shed 1 base, with 14 bases lying between them. The chain's CDR3 is CASSYPGLFQETQYF. CDR3 in DNA: TGCGCCAGCAGCTACCCCGGGCTCTTCCAAGAGACCCAGTACTTC.

The chain combines TRBV9 with TRBJ1-1, with a weak D call TRBD1 (6 bases). V was shortened by 4 bases and J by 6 bases, with 16 bases between the two germline ends. Germline CDR1 SGDLS, CDR2 YYNGEE. The CDR3 extends over 14 amino acids. Here the CDR3 reads CASSPRGPLSEAFF. The DNA for the CDR3 is TGTGCCAGCAGCCCCCGGGGGCCTCTGTCTGAAGCTTTCTTT.

This clonotype turned up a few times. J is TRBJ2-3 and V is TRBV6-1; D may be TRBD1 (5 bases). Between the trimmed V and J ends, which lost 7 bases and 2 bases, there was a span of 10 bases. CDR3 length: 13 residues. CDR1 is MNHNS and CDR2 is SASEGT in the germline V gene. This CDR3 is CASTRQITDTQYF. In DNA, the CDR3 is TGTGCCAGCACCCGACAGATCACAGATACGCAGTATTTT.

The chain couples TRBV5-1 to TRBJ2-5, with D unclear. V was clipped by 4 bases and J by 7 bases, with 17 bases between them. The CDR3 covers 14 residues. CDR1 SGHRS and CDR2 YFSETQ come from the germline V gene. In DNA, the CDR3 is TGCGCCAGCAGCCCCATCCCCCCAGCAGGGACCCAGTACTTC. Protein sequence: CASSPIPPAGTQYF.

The sample holds a few counts of this clonotype. The chain employs TRBV6-1 and TRBJ2-5; TRBD2 matches 7 bases. Germline CDR1 and CDR2: MNHNS and SASEGT. This CDR3 comprises 14 residues. The junction had 6 bases not matched to a gene; V was cut back by 6 bases and J by 2 bases. The CDR3: CASSKGLLQETQYF. The CDR3 nucleotides read TGTGCCAGCAGCAAGGGACTACTACAAGAGACCCAGTACTTC.

The chain carries TRBV24-1 and TRBJ2-1; D not resolved. CDR1 KGHDR and CDR2 SFDVKD come from the germline V gene. This CDR3 spans 18 amino acids. V dropped 2 bases and J dropped 0 bases, with 16 bases sitting between them. The CDR3 coding sequence is TGTGCCACCAGTGATTCCTTGGGTTTGGGAAGCTCCTACAATGAGCAGTTCTTC. As protein: CATSDSLGLGSSYNEQFF.

This clonotype was found a few times. The chain recombines TRBV28 with TRBJ2-7; the D is unclear. The V gene lost 1 base and the J gene lost 3 bases, with 10 bases spanning the gap. Germline V CDR1 and CDR2: MDHEN, SYDVKM. The CDR3 extends over 14 amino acids. CDR3 in amino acids: CASSLSGPLYEQYF. In DNA, the CDR3 is TGTGCCAGCAGTTTATCCGGGCCCCTCTACGAGCAGTACTTC.

This clonotype has just a few counts. V is TRBV20-1 and J is TRBJ1-1; a weak D match, TRBD1 (5 bases). The CDR3 loop spans 15 amino acids. Germline CDR1 is DFQATT and CDR2 is SNEGSKA (reference sequence). V lost 0 bases and J 3 bases, leaving 14 bases between the germline ends. CDR3 residues: CSAREGAGLYTEAFF. DNA for the CDR3: TGCAGTGCTAGAGAAGGGGCCGGCCTATACACTGAAGCTTTCTTT.

This clonotype showed up just a few times. This rearrangement joins TRBV6-1 to TRBJ2-2; 8 nucleotides agree with TRBD1. Germline CDR1 is MNHNS and CDR2 is SASEGT. CDR3 length: 15 amino acids. V gave up 5 bases and J gave up 8 bases; unmatched junction bases: 10. CDR3 residues: CASSTGTGGKGELFF. DNA for the CDR3: TGTGCCAGCAGTACCGGGACAGGTGGGAAGGGGGAGCTGTTTTTT.

V gene TRBV4-1 combines with J gene TRBJ2-4; TRBD2 aligns across 7 bases. CDR1 MGHRA and CDR2 YSYEKL come from the germline V gene. CDR3 length: 19 residues. Unmatched junction bases numbered 15, after V lost 0 bases and J lost 4 bases. This CDR3 reads CASSQEGPLDGRAKNIQYF. The CDR3 DNA reads as TGCGCCAGCAGCCAAGAGGGCCCCCTTGATGGGAGGGCTAAAAACATTCAGTACTTC.

The V and J genes are TRBV12-3 or TRBV12-4 and TRBJ2-1; 9 bases fit TRBD2. Unmatched junction bases numbered 5, after V lost 2 bases and J lost 6 bases. The CDR3 covers 15 residues. CDR3 sequence: CASSLKVAGVNEQFF. The CDR3 coding sequence is TGTGCCAGCAGTTTAAAGGTAGCGGGAGTCAATGAGCAGTTCTTC.